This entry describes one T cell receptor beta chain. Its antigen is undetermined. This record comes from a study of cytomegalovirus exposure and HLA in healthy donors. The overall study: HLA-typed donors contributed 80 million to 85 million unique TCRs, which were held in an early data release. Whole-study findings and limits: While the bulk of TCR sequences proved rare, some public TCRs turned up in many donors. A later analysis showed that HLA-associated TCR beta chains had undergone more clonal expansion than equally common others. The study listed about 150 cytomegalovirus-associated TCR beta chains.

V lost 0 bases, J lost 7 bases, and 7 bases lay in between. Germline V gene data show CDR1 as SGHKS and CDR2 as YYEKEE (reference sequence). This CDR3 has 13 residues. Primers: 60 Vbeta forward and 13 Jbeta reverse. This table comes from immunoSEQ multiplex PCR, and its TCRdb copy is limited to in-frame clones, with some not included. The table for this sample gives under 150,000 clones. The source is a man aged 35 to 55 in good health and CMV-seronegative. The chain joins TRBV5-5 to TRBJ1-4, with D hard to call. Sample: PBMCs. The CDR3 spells CASSLVQSEKLFF. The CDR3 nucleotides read TGTGCCAGCAGCTTGGTACAGTCTGAAAAACTGTTTTTT.